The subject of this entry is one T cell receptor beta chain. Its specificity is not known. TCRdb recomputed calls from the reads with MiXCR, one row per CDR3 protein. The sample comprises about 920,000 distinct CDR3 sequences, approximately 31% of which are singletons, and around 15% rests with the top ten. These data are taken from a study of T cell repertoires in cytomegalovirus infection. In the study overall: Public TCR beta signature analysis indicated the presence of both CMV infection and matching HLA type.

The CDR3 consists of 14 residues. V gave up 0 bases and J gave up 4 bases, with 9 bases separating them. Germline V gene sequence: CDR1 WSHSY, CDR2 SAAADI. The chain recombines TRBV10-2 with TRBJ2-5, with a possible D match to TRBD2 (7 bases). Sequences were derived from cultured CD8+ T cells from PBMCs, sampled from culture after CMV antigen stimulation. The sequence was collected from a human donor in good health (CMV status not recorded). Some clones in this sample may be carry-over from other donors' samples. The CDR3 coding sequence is TGCGCCAGCAGTGAGTCGGGGGGGGCAGAGACCCAGTACTTC. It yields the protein CASSESGGAETQYF.